These 21 T cell receptor beta chains came from one sample sequenced in a study of blood T cell repertoires in COVID-19. Method: immunoSEQ multiplex PCR; TCRdb's copy keeps in-frame clones and lacks some. The sample holds fewer than 300,000 clones, over 70% seen once. The sequencing sample was made of peripheral blood. The receptors derive from a human donor in a cohort sampled during active COVID-19.

This clone was detected a few times. The gene calls are TRBV19 and TRBJ1-2; D possibly corresponds to TRBD1 (6 bases). This CDR3 has 16 residues. With 5 bases removed from V and 5 bases from J, the gap between germline ends came to 21 bases. Germline assignment: CDR1 LNHDA and CDR2 SQIVND (reference sequence). CDR3 in DNA: TGTGCCAGTAGTCGGAACCTCAGGGGAATAGGGTATGGCTACACCTTC. This gives the protein CASSRNLRGIGYGYTF.

This clone occurred once. This chain joins TRBV3-1 (or the pseudogene TRBV3-2) and TRBJ2-1, with 13 bases fitting TRBD2. The length of the CDR3 is 15 residues. Losses at the gene ends were 8 bases for V and 7 bases for J; bases not matched to a gene: 8. Looked up from germline, CDR1 is LGHDT and CDR2 is YNNKEL (reference sequence). CDR3 DNA sequence: TGTGCCAGCCGCCGGGGGACTAGCGGGAATAATGAGCAGTTCTTC. Translating it yields CASRRGTSGNNEQFF.

This chain connects TRBV2 to TRBJ1-2, with 8 bases lining up with TRBD1. This CDR3 has 14 residues. Germline CDR1 and CDR2: SNHLY and FYNNEI. With 3 bases clipped from V and 5 bases from J, the junction kept 5 bases outside the gene matches. The CDR3 DNA reads as TGTGCCAGCAGTGAGGACAGGGCCGCGTATGGCTACACCTTC. Amino acids: CASSEDRAAYGYTF.

The chain links TRBV25-1 to TRBJ2-1; 7 positions match TRBD2. CDR1 MGHDK and CDR2 SYGVNS come from the germline V gene. After removal of 8 bases from V and 5 bases from J, the junction contained 9 bases not matched to a gene. The CDR3 length is 14 residues. The CDR3 region has the DNA TGTGCCAGCCACAGCGGGAAGACCAACAATGAGCAGTTCTTC. Encoded protein: CASHSGKTNNEQFF.

The V and J genes are TRBV28 and TRBJ1-1; no definite D call. Germline assignment: CDR1 MDHEN and CDR2 SYDVKM. The length of the CDR3 is 14 residues. Trimming shortened V by 3 bases and J by 4 bases, and 12 bases separated the two germline ends. CDR3 in amino acids: CASSFFRERTEAFF. The CDR3 DNA follows: TGTGCCAGCAGTTTTTTCCGGGAGCGCACTGAAGCTTTCTTT.

The chain links TRBV6-2 or TRBV6-3 to TRBJ2-7; 10 nucleotides match TRBD1. Germline values: CDR1 MNHEY, CDR2 SVGEGT. Trimming cost V 5 bases and J 6 bases; bases outside gene matches: 13. The CDR3 spans 16 residues. CDR3 DNA: TGTGCCAGCAGTCCCCAACTCGGGACAGGGGTCCTCGAGCAGTACTTC. Its translation is CASSPQLGTGVLEQYF.

The J gene is TRBJ1-2, the V gene TRBV29-1, with D perhaps matching TRBD1 (5 bases). This CDR3 has 12 residues. In germline, CDR1 is SQVTM, CDR2 ANQGSEA. The ends were cut back, 3 bases at V and 5 bases at J, with 10 bases in the middle. DNA for the CDR3: TGCAGCGTTGAGGGCAGGGATTATGGCTACACCTTC. This sequence encodes CSVEGRDYGYTF.

The V gene is TRBV3-1 (or the pseudogene TRBV3-2), the J gene TRBJ1-2; possibly TRBD1 for D (5 bases). This CDR3 spans 13 amino acids. Germline V gene lookup returns CDR1 LGHDT and CDR2 YNNKEL (reference sequence). The V and J ends lost 5 bases and 4 bases respectively, with 11 bases between them. The CDR3 DNA follows: TGTGCCAGCAGCGAAAGGGGTAGCTATGGCTACACCTTC. This sequence encodes CASSERGSYGYTF.

The chain links TRBV28 to TRBJ1-5; 10 positions agree with TRBD1. Per the germline V gene, CDR1 is MDHEN and CDR2 is SYDVKM. The junction had 8 bases not matched to a gene; V was cut back by 5 bases and J by 7 bases. This CDR3 has 15 residues. CDR3 sequence reads: CASSLALDRGQPQHF. The CDR3 DNA is TGTGCCAGCAGTCTTGCCCTGGACAGGGGGCAGCCCCAGCATTTT.

The count of this clone is one. J is TRBJ1-2 and V is TRBV2; 7 bases agree with TRBD1. The CDR3 sequence is 15 residues long. The germline V gene has CDR1 SNHLY and CDR2 FYNNEI. V was clipped by 4 bases and J by 4 bases; unmatched bases: 9. The CDR3 loop reads CASSAPGQLTYGYTF. CDR3 DNA: TGTGCCAGCAGTGCACCGGGACAGTTAACCTATGGCTACACCTTC. Full variable domain (outside the CDR3, taken from reference TRBV2 and TRBJ1-2): EPEVTQTPSHQVTQMGQEVILRCVPISNHLYFYWYRQILGQKVEFLVSFYNNEISEKSEIFDDQFSVERPDGSNFTLKIRSTKLEDSAMYFCASSAPGQLTYGYTFGSGTRLTVV.

In its sample, this clone was seen a few times. V usage is TRBV6-2 or TRBV6-3 and J usage is TRBJ1-2; D is undetermined. Germline CDR1 and CDR2: MNHEY and SVGEGT. This CDR3 has 13 residues. The V end was cut by 2 bases, the J end by 1 base, with 5 bases between. CDR3 in amino acids: CASSYHNNYGYTF. Written as DNA, the CDR3 is TGTGCCAGCAGTTACCACAATAACTATGGCTACACCTTC.

This chain joins TRBV7-8 and TRBJ2-1, with 8 bases identical to TRBD2. From germline, CDR1 is SGHVS and CDR2 FQNEAQ. The CDR3 consists of 14 residues. Unmatched junction bases numbered 4, after V lost 5 bases and J lost 4 bases. The CDR3 DNA is TGTGCCAGCAGCCCACGGGAGGGGTACAATGAGCAGTTCTTC. Protein product: CASSPREGYNEQFF.

This clone was observed a few times. CDR3 sequence reads: CASSQDEGVGDTQYF. The CDR3 coding sequence is TGTGCCAGCAGCCAAGATGAAGGGGTCGGAGATACGCAGTATTTT. The chain has TRBV4-2 and TRBJ2-3; the D gene is possibly TRBD1 (5 bases). V was clipped by 0 bases and J by 5 bases, with 12 bases between them. Germline CDR1 LGHNA, CDR2 YNFKEQ. The CDR3 length is 15 residues.

This clone turned up a few times. V and J are TRBV11-2 and TRBJ2-3, with D maybe TRBD2 (6 bases). Germline CDR1 is SGHAT and CDR2 is FQNNGV. Between the trimmed V and J ends, which lost 5 bases and 2 bases, there was a span of 11 bases. The CDR3 spans 14 residues. Written as DNA, the CDR3 is TGTGCCAGCAGCCAGGGACTGCTCACAGATACGCAGTATTTT. Its translation: CASSQGLLTDTQYF. Full variable domain (rest looked up from reference TRBV11-2 and TRBJ2-3): EAGVAQSPRYKIIEKRQSVAFWCNPISGHATLYWYQQILGQGPKLLIQFQNNGVVDDSQLPKDRFSAERLKGVDSTLKIQPAKLEDSAVYLCASSQGLLTDTQYFGPGTRLTVL.

The chain carries TRBV18 and TRBJ2-3; TRBD2 matches 7 bases. This CDR3 spans 16 amino acids. The germline CDR1 and CDR2 sequences are KGHSH and LQKENI. Unmatched junction bases numbered 16, after V lost 4 bases and J lost 9 bases. CDR3 residues: CASSLGDSASGLTQYF. The CDR3 coding sequence is TGTGCCAGCTCACTGGGGGACTCGGCTAGCGGACTCACGCAGTATTTT.

J is TRBJ2-5 and V is TRBV4-2; a possible D gene is TRBD2 (6 bases). Germline V lookup: CDR1 LGHNA, CDR2 YNFKEQ. This CDR3 contains 14 residues. The V and J ends lost 0 bases and 5 bases respectively, with 10 bases between them. CDR3 in amino acids: CASSQEWRVETQYF. CDR3 coding DNA: TGTGCCAGCAGCCAAGAGTGGAGGGTTGAGACCCAGTACTTC.

This clone was picked up a small number of times. V is TRBV5-4 and J is TRBJ2-5; 7 bases are shared with TRBD2. Germline assignment: CDR1 SGHNT and CDR2 YYREEE (reference sequence). The V and J ends lost 4 bases and 5 bases, in that order; junction bases with no gene match: 8. This CDR3 is built from 14 residues. Here the CDR3 reads CASSPRGEGETQYF. CDR3 in DNA: TGTGCCAGCAGCCCACGGGGGGAGGGGGAGACCCAGTACTTC.

The J gene is TRBJ2-7, the V gene TRBV18, with 8 nucleotides matching TRBD1. J was trimmed by 0 bases and V by 3 bases; bases with no gene match: 4. CDR3 length: 15 amino acids. Germline CDR1 and CDR2: KGHSH and LQKENI. CDR3 DNA: TGTGCCAGCTCACCCGACAGGGGAGTCTCCTACGAGCAGTACTTC. Its translation is CASSPDRGVSYEQYF. The whole variable domain, remainder taken from reference TRBV18 and TRBJ2-7, is NAGVMQNPRHLVRRRGQEARLRCSPMKGHSHVYWYRQLPEEGLKFMVYLQKENIIDESGMPKERFSAEFPKEGPSILRIQQVVRGDSAAYFCASSPDRGVSYEQYFGPGTRLTVT.

This chain uses TRBV3-1 (or the pseudogene TRBV3-2) with TRBJ1-2; 7 nucleotides match TRBD1. The V segment lost 3 bases and the J segment 5 bases; nucleotides outside the gene matches: 3. The CDR3 has 13 amino acids. Per germline, CDR1 LGHDT and CDR2 YNNKEL (reference sequence). The CDR3 nucleotides are TGTGCCAGCAGCCATGAACAGGGGTATGGCTACACCTTC. As protein: CASSHEQGYGYTF.

The chain has TRBV9 and TRBJ1-2; D uncertain. This CDR3 comprises 11 residues. The germline CDR1 and CDR2 sequences are SGDLS and YYNGEE. CDR3 amino acids: CDLASGYGYTF. CDR3 coding DNA: TGTGACCTGGCAAGTGGCTATGGCTACACCTTC.

The chain links TRBV29-1 to TRBJ1-1, with TRBD1 as a possible D gene (6 bases). V shed 6 bases and J shed 1 base, with 15 bases lying between them. CDR1 is SQVTM, CDR2 ANQGSEA, per germline. The CDR3 extends over 14 amino acids. The CDR3 coding sequence is TGCAGCGTGATCCCGGGACAAGGGAACACTGAAGCTTTCTTT. It yields the protein CSVIPGQGNTEAFF.